The entry that follows covers one T cell receptor beta chain sequence. Its matching antigen is unknown. CDR3 length: 14 residues. In germline, CDR1 is MDHEN, CDR2 SYDVKM. Trimming pared 8 bases from V and 0 bases from J, leaving 11 bases between. This sample was included in a study of metastatic and nonmetastatic thyroid tumors. Study-level results: Patients with malignant thyroid tumors reportedly had significantly higher TCR beta diversity than those with benign nodules, in blood and tumor.

In the original analysis: A distant-metastasis classifier for papillary thyroid cancer was built using CDR3 differences across clinicopathological groups. With MiXCR, TCRdb reprocessed the PCR reads. TCRdb, rather than the study authors, made the V and J calls. The data hold about 15,000 clones, with roughly a quarter observed a single time. There were no patients who had received any treatment before thyroid surgery. This chain uses TRBV28 with TRBJ1-3, with D possibly being TRBD1 (5 bases). This clonotype was sampled from a female donor with papillary thyroid cancer or a benign thyroid nodule (not recorded which). Some clones in this sample may be carry-over from other donors' samples. Sequencing used adjacent normal tissue. The CDR3 sequence: CASRKGFSGNTIYF. CDR3 coding DNA: TGTGCCAGCCGGAAGGGGTTCTCTGGAAACACCATATATTTT.